The 15 T cell receptor beta chains given below trace back to one sample, sequenced in a study of blood T cell repertoires in COVID-19. TCRdb's copy holds only in-frame clones and misses some; the assay was immunoSEQ multiplex PCR. Of roughly 120,000 clones listed, approximately 80% are singletons. Sequences were obtained from peripheral blood. Receptors originate from a woman of 80 years or more with active or convalescent COVID-19.

The chain is built from TRBV21-1 and TRBJ2-7; the table's TRBD1 call for D was not verified on the DNA. TRBV21-1 is assigned pseudogene status. The CDR3 contains 18 residues. The CDR3 DNA follows: TGTGCCAGCAGCAAAAAAAGGGGAATTGGGGACAAAATCTACGAGCAGTACTTC. This translates into CASSKKRGIGDKIYEQYF.

The chain joins TRBV4-1 to TRBJ1-2; 9 bases are shared with TRBD1. The CDR3 has 17 amino acids. CDR1 is MGHRA, CDR2 YSYEKL, per germline. The J segment lost 1 base and the V segment lost 2 bases, leaving 8 bases of the junction unmatched. The CDR3 DNA sequence: TGCGCCAGCAGCCAATACTTCGTGGGACAGGGTAACTATGGCTACACCTTC. It encodes CASSQYFVGQGNYGYTF.

The V and J genes are TRBV6-6 and TRBJ2-1; D might be TRBD1 (6 bases). Germline V gives CDR1 MNHNY, CDR2 SVGAGI (reference sequence). This CDR3 comprises 17 residues. V lost 5 bases and J 0 bases, leaving 17 bases between the germline ends. The CDR3 reads CASSPAVGQSSYNEQFF. As DNA, the CDR3 is TGTGCCAGCAGTCCCGCGGTCGGACAGAGCTCCTACAATGAGCAGTTCTTC.

J is TRBJ1-2 and V is TRBV6-5, with TRBD1 matching over 8 bases. CDR3 length: 13 amino acids. Trimming took 4 bases from V and 8 from J; bases not matched to a gene: 6. Germline V lookup: CDR1 MNHEY, CDR2 SVGAGI. Here the CDR3 DNA reads TGTGCCAGCAGTTCTCCAGGGACAGGCGGCTACACCTTC. Protein product: CASSSPGTGGYTF.

This clone was recorded at least ten times. The rearrangement joins TRBV2 to TRBJ2-5; 9 nucleotides agree with TRBD1. The CDR3 covers 14 residues. Germline V CDR1 and CDR2: SNHLY, FYNNEI. After removal of 6 bases from V and 5 bases from J, the junction contained 7 bases not matched to a gene. The CDR3 sequence is CASSTQGASETQYF. The CDR3 region has the DNA TGTGCCAGCAGCACACAGGGGGCGTCGGAGACCCAGTACTTC. Supplemented by reference TRBV2 and TRBJ2-5, the full variable domain reads EPEVTQTPSHQVTQMGQEVILRCVPISNHLYFYWYRQILGQKVEFLVSFYNNEISEKSEIFDDQFSVERPDGSNFTLKIRSTKLEDSAMYFCASSTQGASETQYFGPGTRLLVL.

This clone has only one observation. The rearrangement joins TRBV5-1 to TRBJ1-1, with 9 bases lining up with TRBD1. This CDR3 has 15 amino acids. The junction had 9 bases not matched to a gene; V was cut back by 4 bases and J by 5 bases. Germline values: CDR1 SGHRS, CDR2 YFSETQ. CDR3 residues: CASSPTQGARTEAFF. Here the CDR3 DNA reads TGCGCCAGCAGCCCCACACAGGGGGCGCGGACTGAAGCTTTCTTT.

V gene TRBV5-1 combines with J gene TRBJ2-1; D is unclear. This CDR3 has 14 residues. Germline CDR1 is SGHRS and CDR2 is YFSETQ. Trimming took 6 bases from V and 0 from J, leaving 10 bases between them. CDR3 sequence (DNA): TGCGCCAGCAACATACAAAACTCCTACAATGAGCAGTTCTTC. Translating it yields CASNIQNSYNEQFF.

The CDR3 DNA follows: TGCGCCACCCAGGGGGCGCGGAGCTATCAGCCCCAGCATTTT. As protein: CATQGARSYQPQHF. The chain combines TRBV10-2 with TRBJ1-5; 8 positions match TRBD1. Losses at the gene ends were 10 bases for V and 5 bases for J; bases not matched to a gene: 10. Germline CDR1 is WSHSY and CDR2 is SAAADI. The CDR3 is 14 amino acids.

J is TRBJ1-1 and V is TRBV6-5; D is undetermined. Germline V gives CDR1 MNHEY, CDR2 SVGAGI. The CDR3 has 14 amino acids. Trimming took 5 bases from V and 1 from J, leaving 11 bases between them. The CDR3 DNA reads as TGTGCCAGCAGTCCCCTGCAGGAGAACACTGAAGCTTTCTTT. This sequence encodes CASSPLQENTEAFF.

The chain joins TRBV18 to TRBJ2-5, with TRBD2 as a possible D gene (5 bases). The CDR3 is 14 residues long. V lost 4 bases and J 2 bases, leaving 11 bases between the germline ends. From germline, CDR1 is KGHSH and CDR2 LQKENI. The CDR3 loop is CASSLPDLQETQYF. The DNA of the CDR3 is TGTGCCAGCTCACTCCCGGACTTGCAAGAGACCCAGTACTTC. Supplemented by reference TRBV18 and TRBJ2-5, the full variable domain reads NAGVMQNPRHLVRRRGQEARLRCSPMKGHSHVYWYRQLPEEGLKFMVYLQKENIIDESGMPKERFSAEFPKEGPSILRIQQVVRGDSAAYFCASSLPDLQETQYFGPGTRLLVL.

V gene TRBV24-1 combines with J gene TRBJ2-5; 9 bases are a match to TRBD2. The CDR3 is made up of 15 amino acids. The V segment lost 6 bases and the J segment 3 bases; nucleotides outside the gene matches: 7. Per the germline V gene, CDR1 is KGHDR and CDR2 is SFDVKD. Here the CDR3 reads CATSHSGSPEETQYF. DNA for the CDR3: TGTGCCACCAGTCATAGCGGGAGTCCCGAAGAGACCCAGTACTTC.

The chain employs TRBV18 and TRBJ2-7, with D uncertain. The ends were cut back, 2 bases at V and 6 bases at J, with 17 bases in the middle. The germline gives CDR1 KGHSH, CDR2 LQKENI. This CDR3 spans 15 amino acids. The CDR3 nucleotides read TGTGCCAGCTCACCAATACGAGAACCCGCCTCCGAGCAGTACTTC. This gives the protein CASSPIREPASEQYF.

This chain connects TRBV5-1 to TRBJ2-1, with D possibly TRBD1 on 7 matching bases. V gave up 4 bases and J gave up 5 bases, with 19 bases separating them. Germline lookup yields CDR1 SGHRS and CDR2 YFSETQ. The CDR3 has 16 amino acids. The CDR3 sequence: CASSERPGGGNNEQFF. CDR3 sequence (DNA): TGCGCCAGCAGCGAGAGACCAGGGGGAGGAAACAATGAGCAGTTCTTC. The whole variable domain, filled in from reference TRBV5-1 and TRBJ2-1, reads KAGVTQTPRYLIKTRGQQVTLSCSPISGHRSVSWYQQTPGQGLQFLFEYFSETQRNKGNFPGRFSGRQFSNSRSEMNVSTLELGDSALYLCASSERPGGGNNEQFFGPGTRLTVL.

V and J are TRBV30 and TRBJ1-6; D perhaps matches TRBD1 (5 bases). The ends were cut back, 3 bases at V and 4 bases at J, with 19 bases in the middle. The CDR3 sequence is 17 residues long. Germline V CDR1 and CDR2: GTSNPN, SVGIG (reference sequence). For the CDR3, the DNA is TGTGCCTGGAGGGGGGAGGGGAGAGGTGCGTATAATTCACCCCTCCACTTT. It is translated as CAWRGEGRGAYNSPLHF.

There are a few counts of this clone. The chain carries TRBV5-1 and TRBJ1-6; TRBD1 matches at 8 bases. Germline CDR1 and CDR2: SGHRS and YFSETQ. The trim removed 2 bases at V and 9 bases at J, leaving 7 bases unmatched. The CDR3 is 15 residues long. The CDR3 DNA reads as TGCGCCAGCAGCTTTGACAGGGGAGGGAGTTCACCCCTCCACTTT. Protein: CASSFDRGGSSPLHF. Full variable domain (rest looked up from reference TRBV5-1 and TRBJ1-6): KAGVTQTPRYLIKTRGQQVTLSCSPISGHRSVSWYQQTPGQGLQFLFEYFSETQRNKGNFPGRFSGRQFSNSRSEMNVSTLELGDSALYLCASSFDRGGSSPLHFGNGTRLTVT.